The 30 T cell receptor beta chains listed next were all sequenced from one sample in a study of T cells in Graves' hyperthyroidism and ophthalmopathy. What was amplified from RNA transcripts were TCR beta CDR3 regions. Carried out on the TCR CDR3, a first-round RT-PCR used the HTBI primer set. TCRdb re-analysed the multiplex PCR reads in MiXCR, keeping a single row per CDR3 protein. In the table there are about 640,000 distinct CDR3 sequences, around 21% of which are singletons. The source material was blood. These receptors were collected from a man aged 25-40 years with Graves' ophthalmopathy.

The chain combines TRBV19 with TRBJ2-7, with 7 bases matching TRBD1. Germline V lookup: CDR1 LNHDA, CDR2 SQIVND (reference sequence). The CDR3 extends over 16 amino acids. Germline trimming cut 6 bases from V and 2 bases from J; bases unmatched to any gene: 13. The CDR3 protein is CASSQRQGERPYEQYF. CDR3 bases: TGTGCCAGTAGCCAGCGCCAGGGGGAGAGGCCCTACGAGCAGTACTTC.

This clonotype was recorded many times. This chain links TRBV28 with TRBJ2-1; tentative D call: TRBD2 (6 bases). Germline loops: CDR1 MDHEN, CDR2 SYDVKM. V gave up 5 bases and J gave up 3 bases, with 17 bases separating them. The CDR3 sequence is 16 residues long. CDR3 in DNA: TGTGCCAGCAGTCCAATGGGGGGAGAGGACTACAATGAGCAGTTCTTC. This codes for CASSPMGGEDYNEQFF.

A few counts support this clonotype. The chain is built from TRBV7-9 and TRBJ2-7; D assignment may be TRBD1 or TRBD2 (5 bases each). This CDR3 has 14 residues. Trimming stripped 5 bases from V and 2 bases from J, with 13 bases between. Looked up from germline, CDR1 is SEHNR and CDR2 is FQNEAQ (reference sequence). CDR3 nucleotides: TGTGCCAGCAGCCCATACGGGGCCCCCTACGAGCAGTACTTC. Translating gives CASSPYGAPYEQYF. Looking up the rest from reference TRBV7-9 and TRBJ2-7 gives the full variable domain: DTGVSQNPRHKITKRGQNVTFRCDPISEHNRLYWYRQTLGQGPEFLTYFQNEAQLEKSRLLSDRFSAERPKGSFSTLEIQRTEQGDSAMYLCASSPYGAPYEQYFGPGTRLTVT.

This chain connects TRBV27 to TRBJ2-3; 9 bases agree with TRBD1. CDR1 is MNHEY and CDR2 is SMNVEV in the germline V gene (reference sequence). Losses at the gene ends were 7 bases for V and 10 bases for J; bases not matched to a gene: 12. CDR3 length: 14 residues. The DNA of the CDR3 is TGTGCCAGCAAACCGGGACAGGGTTTAGGTTCGCAGTATTTT. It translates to CASKPGQGLGSQYF.

CDR3 sequence reads: CATSDLVRTTGELFF. CDR3 nucleotide sequence: TGTGCCACCAGTGATTTGGTCAGAACCACCGGGGAGCTGTTTTTT. This chain connects TRBV24-1 to TRBJ2-2; D unclear. Germline V gene data show CDR1 as KGHDR and CDR2 as SFDVKD. The V gene lost 0 bases and the J gene lost 4 bases, with 8 bases spanning the gap. The CDR3 consists of 15 residues.

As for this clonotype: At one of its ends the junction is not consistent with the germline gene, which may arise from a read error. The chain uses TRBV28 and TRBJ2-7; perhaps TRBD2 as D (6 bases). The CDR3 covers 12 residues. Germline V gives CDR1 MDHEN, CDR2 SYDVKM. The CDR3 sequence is CASTYGTREQCF. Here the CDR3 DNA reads TGTGCCAGCACCTATGGGACTCGCGAGCAGTGCTTC.

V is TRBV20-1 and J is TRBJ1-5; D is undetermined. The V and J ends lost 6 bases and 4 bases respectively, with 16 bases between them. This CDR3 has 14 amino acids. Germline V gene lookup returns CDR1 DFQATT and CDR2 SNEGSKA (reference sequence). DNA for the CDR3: TGCAGTGCCAAAGATGCCATCCGGAATCAGCCCCAGCATTTT. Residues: CSAKDAIRNQPQHF.

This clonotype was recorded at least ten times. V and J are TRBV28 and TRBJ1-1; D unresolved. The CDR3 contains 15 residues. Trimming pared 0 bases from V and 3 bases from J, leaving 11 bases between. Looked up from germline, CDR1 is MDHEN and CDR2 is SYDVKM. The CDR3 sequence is CASSLWRADHTEAFF. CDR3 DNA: TGTGCCAGCAGTTTATGGAGGGCTGATCACACTGAAGCTTTCTTT.

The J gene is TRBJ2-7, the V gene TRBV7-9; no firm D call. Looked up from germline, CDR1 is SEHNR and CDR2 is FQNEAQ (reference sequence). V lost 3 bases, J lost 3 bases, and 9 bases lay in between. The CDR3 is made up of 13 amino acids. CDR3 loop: CASSFINSYEQYF. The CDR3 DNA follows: TGTGCCAGCAGCTTCATCAACAGCTACGAGCAGTACTTC.

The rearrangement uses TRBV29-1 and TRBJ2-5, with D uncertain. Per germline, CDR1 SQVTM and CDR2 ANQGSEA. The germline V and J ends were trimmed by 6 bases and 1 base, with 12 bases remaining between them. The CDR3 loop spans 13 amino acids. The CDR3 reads CSVFPRLQETQYF. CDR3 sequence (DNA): TGCAGCGTCTTCCCCAGGCTCCAAGAGACCCAGTACTTC.

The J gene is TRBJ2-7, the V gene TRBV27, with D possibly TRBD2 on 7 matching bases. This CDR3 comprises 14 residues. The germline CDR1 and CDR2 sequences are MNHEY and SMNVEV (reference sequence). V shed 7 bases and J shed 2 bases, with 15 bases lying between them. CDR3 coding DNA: TGTGCCAGCAAGGGGGGACTACTAGCCTACGAGCAGTACTTC. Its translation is CASKGGLLAYEQYF.

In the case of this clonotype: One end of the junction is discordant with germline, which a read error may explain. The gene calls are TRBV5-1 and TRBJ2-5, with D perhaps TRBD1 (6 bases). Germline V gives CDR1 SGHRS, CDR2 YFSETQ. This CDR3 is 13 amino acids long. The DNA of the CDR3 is TGCGCCAGCAGCCCGGACAGACAAGGGACCCAGTACTTC. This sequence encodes CASSPDRQGTQYF.

As DNA, the CDR3 is TGTGCCAGTAGTACCCCATGGAGGGATGAGCAGTTCTTC. This encodes CASSTPWRDEQFF. The V call is TRBV19, the J call TRBJ2-1; tentatively, D is TRBD2 (6 bases). CDR3 length: 13 residues. Trimming cost V 4 bases and J 8 bases, with 12 bases left between them. Germline values: CDR1 LNHDA, CDR2 SQIVND (reference sequence). Filled out from reference TRBV19 and TRBJ2-1, the complete variable domain reads DGGITQSPKYLFRKEGQNVTLSCEQNLNHDAMYWYRQDPGQGLRLIYYSQIVNDFQKGDIAEGYSVSREKKESFPLTVTSAQKNPTAFYLCASSTPWRDEQFFGPGTRLTVL.

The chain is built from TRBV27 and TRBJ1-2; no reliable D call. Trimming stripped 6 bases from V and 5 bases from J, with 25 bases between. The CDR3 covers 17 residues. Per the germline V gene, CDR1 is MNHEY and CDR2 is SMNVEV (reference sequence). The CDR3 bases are TGTGCCAGCAGCCCTCCGCCCCGACACCGAAGTTTTTATGGCTACACCTTC. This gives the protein CASSPPPRHRSFYGYTF.

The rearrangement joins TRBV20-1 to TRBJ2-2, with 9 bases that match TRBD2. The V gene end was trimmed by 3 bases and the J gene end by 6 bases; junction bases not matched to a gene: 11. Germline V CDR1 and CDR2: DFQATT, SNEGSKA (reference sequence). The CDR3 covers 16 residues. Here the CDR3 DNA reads TGCAGTGCTAGTCCCGGCGGGAGGGCCGTGGCCGGGGAGCTGTTTTTT. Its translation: CSASPGGRAVAGELFF.

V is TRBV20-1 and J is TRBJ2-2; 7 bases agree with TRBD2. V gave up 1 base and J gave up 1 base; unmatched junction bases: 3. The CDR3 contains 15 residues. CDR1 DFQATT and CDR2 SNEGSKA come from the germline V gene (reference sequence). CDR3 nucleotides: TGCAGTGCTAGAGGACCTAGCGGGAACACCGGGGAGCTGTTTTTT. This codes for CSARGPSGNTGELFF.

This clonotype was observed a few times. The CDR3 here is CRASGGSYEQYF. The CDR3 DNA reads as TGCAGAGCATCGGGGGGCTCCTACGAGCAGTACTTC. The chain uses TRBV20-1 and TRBJ2-7, with 7 nucleotides matching TRBD2. Germline CDR1 is DFQATT and CDR2 is SNEGSKA (reference sequence). The CDR3 spans 12 residues.

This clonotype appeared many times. Here the CDR3 reads CASSLGMGQPQHF. CDR3 sequence (DNA): TGTGCCAGCAGTCTGGGGATGGGTCAGCCCCAGCATTTT. The rearrangement joins TRBV12-3 or TRBV12-4 to TRBJ1-5; D remains ambiguous. The V end lost 5 bases, the J end lost 6 bases, and 11 bases lay between the germline ends. The CDR3 is 13 amino acids.

The DNA for the CDR3 is TGTGCCAGCAGCTTACCGGCGGAGCATACGCAGTATTTT. Translation gives CASSLPAEHTQYF. This chain uses TRBV7-9 with TRBJ2-3; no clear D. Germline lookup yields CDR1 SEHNR and CDR2 FQNEAQ (reference sequence). V gave up 2 bases and J gave up 7 bases, with 10 bases separating them. This CDR3 is 13 amino acids long.

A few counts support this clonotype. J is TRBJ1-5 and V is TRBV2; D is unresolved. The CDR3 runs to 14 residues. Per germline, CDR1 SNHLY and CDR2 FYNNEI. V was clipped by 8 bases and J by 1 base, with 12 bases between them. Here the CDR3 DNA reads TGTGCCAGCGGGGAGACCCTGAGCAATCAGCCCCAGCATTTT. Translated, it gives CASGETLSNQPQHF.

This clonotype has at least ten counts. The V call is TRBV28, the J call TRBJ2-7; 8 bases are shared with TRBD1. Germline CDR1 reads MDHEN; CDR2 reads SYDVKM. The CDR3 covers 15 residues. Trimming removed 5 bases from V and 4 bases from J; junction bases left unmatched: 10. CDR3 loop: CASSERTGQGYEQYF. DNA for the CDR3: TGTGCCAGCAGTGAAAGGACAGGGCAGGGTTACGAGCAGTACTTC.

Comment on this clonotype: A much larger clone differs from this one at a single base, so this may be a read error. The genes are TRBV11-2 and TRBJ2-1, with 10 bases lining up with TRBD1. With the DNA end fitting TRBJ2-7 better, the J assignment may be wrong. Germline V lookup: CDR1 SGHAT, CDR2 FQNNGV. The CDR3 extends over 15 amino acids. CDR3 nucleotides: TGTGCCAGCAGCCGGGACAGGGGATCCTACAATGAGCAGTACTTC. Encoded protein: CASSRDRGSYNEQYF.

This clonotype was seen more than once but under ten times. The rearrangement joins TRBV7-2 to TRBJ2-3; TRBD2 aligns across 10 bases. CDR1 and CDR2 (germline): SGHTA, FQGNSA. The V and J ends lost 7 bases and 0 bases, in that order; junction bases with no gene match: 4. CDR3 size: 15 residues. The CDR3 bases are TGTGCCAGCAACCTACTAGCGGGAAGCACAGATACGCAGTATTTT. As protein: CASNLLAGSTDTQYF.

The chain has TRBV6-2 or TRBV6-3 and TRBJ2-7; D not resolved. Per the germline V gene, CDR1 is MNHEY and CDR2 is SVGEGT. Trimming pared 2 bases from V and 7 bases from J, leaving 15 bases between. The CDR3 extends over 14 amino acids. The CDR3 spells CASSYGQVLEEQYF. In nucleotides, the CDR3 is TGTGCCAGCAGTTACGGCCAGGTCCTAGAGGAGCAGTACTTC.

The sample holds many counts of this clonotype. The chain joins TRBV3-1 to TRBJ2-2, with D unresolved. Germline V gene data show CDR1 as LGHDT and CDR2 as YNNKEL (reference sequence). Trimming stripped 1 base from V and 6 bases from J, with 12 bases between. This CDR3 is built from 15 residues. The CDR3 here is CASSQGRSFSGELFF. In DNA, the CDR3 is TGTGCCAGCAGCCAAGGCCGGTCTTTTTCCGGGGAGCTGTTTTTT.

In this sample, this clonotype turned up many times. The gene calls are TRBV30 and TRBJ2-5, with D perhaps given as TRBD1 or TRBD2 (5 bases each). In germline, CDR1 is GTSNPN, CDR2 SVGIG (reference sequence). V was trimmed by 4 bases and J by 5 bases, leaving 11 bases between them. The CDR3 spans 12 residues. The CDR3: CAWIIGEETQYF. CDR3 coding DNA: TGTGCCTGGATCATAGGGGAGGAGACCCAGTACTTC.

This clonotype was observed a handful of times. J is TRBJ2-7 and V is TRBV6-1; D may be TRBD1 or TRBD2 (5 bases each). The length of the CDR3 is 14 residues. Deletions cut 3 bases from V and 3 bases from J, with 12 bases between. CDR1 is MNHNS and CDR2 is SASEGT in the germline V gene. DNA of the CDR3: TGTGCCAGCAGTGAGAGGGTGGGGCACTACGAGCAGTACTTC. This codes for CASSERVGHYEQYF.

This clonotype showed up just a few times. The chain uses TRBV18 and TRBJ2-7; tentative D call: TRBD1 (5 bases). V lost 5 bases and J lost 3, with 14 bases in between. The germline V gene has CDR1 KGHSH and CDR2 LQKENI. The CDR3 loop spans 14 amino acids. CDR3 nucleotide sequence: TGTGCCAGCTCAACCAGTACAGGAGTCTACGAGCAGTACTTC. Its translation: CASSTSTGVYEQYF.

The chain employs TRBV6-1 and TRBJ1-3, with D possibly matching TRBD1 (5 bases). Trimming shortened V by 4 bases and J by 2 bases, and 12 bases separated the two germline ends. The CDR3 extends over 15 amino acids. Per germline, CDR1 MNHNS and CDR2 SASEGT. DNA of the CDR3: TGTGCCAGCAGTGTCCGACAGACTACTGGAAACACCATATATTTT. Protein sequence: CASSVRQTTGNTIYF.

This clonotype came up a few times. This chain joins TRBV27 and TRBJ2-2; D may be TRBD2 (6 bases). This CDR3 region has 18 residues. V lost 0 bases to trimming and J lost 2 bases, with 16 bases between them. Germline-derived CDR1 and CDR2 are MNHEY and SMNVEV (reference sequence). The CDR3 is CASSLSFGLAANTGELFF. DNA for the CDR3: TGTGCCAGCAGTTTATCTTTCGGGTTAGCGGCAAACACCGGGGAGCTGTTTTTT.